This paragraph reports one TCR beta chain. Its specificity is not known. This record belongs to a study of T-cell memory formation after mild COVID-19. Study-level information: The TCR clusters were mostly specific to one donor. Overall study results and limits: Largely, contracting CD4+ clones fell within CM and EM, and contracting CD8+ clones within EMRA. Cross-reactive memory apparently joined, as some responding clones appeared in pre-infection memory.

5'RACE primed from the constant segment yielded TCR alpha and TCR beta cDNA libraries bearing sample barcodes and UMIs. MiXCR, applied by TCRdb to the 5' RACE reads, yields one record per CDR3 protein. The sample records hundreds of thousands of distinct CDR3 sequences, less than 25% being singletons. Trimming cost V 0 bases and J 4 bases, with 7 bases left between them. The CDR3 loop spans 14 amino acids. Germline V gives CDR1 LNHNV, CDR2 YYDKDF (reference sequence). The source material was PBMCs or a T cell subset sorted from them (not recorded which). V is TRBV15 and J is TRBJ2-1, with D uncertain. The sequence derives from an adult woman who had mild COVID-19 (a few samples of this study predate the infection). Cell type and time point are not known. CDR3 loop: CATSRDESYNEQFF. The DNA for the CDR3 is TGTGCCACCAGCAGAGACGAGTCATACAATGAGCAGTTCTTC.